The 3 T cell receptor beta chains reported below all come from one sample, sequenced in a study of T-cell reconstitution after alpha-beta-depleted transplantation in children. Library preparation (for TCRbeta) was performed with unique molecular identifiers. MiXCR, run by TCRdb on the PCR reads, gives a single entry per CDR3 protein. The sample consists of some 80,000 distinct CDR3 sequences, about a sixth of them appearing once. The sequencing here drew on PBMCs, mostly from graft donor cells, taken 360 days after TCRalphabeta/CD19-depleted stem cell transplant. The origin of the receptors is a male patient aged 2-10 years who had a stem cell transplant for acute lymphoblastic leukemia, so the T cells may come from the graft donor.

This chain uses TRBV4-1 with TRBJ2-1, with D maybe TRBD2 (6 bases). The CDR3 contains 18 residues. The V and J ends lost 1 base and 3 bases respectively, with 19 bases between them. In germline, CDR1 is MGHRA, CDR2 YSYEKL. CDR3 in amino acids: CASSQVPLLAGLYNEQFF. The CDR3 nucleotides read TGCGCCAGCAGCCAAGTCCCCCTACTAGCAGGCCTCTACAATGAGCAGTTCTTC.

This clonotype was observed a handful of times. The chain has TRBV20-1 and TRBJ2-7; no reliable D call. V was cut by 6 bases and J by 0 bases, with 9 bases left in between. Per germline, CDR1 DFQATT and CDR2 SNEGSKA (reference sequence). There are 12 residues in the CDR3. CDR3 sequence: CSALDRSYEQYF. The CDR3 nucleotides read TGCAGTGCCCTCGACCGCTCCTACGAGCAGTACTTC.

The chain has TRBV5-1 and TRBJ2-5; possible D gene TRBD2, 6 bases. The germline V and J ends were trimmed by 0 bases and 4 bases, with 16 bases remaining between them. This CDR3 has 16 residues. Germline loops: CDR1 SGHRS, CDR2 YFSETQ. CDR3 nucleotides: TGCGCCAGCAGCTTGGTGGCGGGAATTCGAATAGAGACCCAGTACTTC. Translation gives CASSLVAGIRIETQYF. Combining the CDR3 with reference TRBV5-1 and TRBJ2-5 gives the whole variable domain KAGVTQTPRYLIKTRGQQVTLSCSPISGHRSVSWYQQTPGQGLQFLFEYFSETQRNKGNFPGRFSGRQFSNSRSEMNVSTLELGDSALYLCASSLVAGIRIETQYFGPGTRLLVL.